The clone carrying this TCR beta chain was counted a few times. What it recognizes is unknown. 13 Jbeta primers and 60 Vbeta primers were used for the PCR. Method: immunoSEQ multiplex PCR; TCRdb's copy keeps in-frame clones and lacks some. The sample lists 50,000 or so clones, approximately 71% occurring once. This record comes from a study of cytomegalovirus exposure and HLA in healthy donors. Study outcomes and limitations: The availability of immune exposure information extended only to CMV serostatus.

J was trimmed by 3 bases and V by 1 base; bases with no gene match: 6. The CDR3 sequence is 17 residues long. Germline values: CDR1 SGHRS, CDR2 YFSETQ. The chain carries TRBV5-1 and TRBJ2-3, with 12 nucleotides matching TRBD2. This clonotype was obtained from a man aged 35 to 55 in good health and CMV-seropositive. The sample comprised PBMCs. CDR3: CASSLRTSGAATDTQYF. The CDR3 nucleotides read TGCGCCAGCAGCTTGAGGACTAGCGGGGCGGCTACAGATACGCAGTATTTT.